This record looks at one T cell receptor beta chain sequence and its context. The observed sequence ends 3 residues before the CDR3 terminus, with the missing tail filled in from the germline J gene. The germline V gene encodes CDR1 SEHNR and CDR2 FQNEAQ (reference sequence). This CDR3 is built from 15 residues. Some clones are missing from TCRdb's copy, which holds only in-frame ones; the method was immunoSEQ multiplex PCR. The ten top clones account for under 3.5%, within a sample of 20,000 to 25,000 clones. This entry comes from a study of T cells in women clearing cervical HPV infection. Study as a whole: HLA type could not be excluded as a confounder.

This receptor was identified in a woman aged 18 to 75 with a cervical HPV16 infection that either progressed to CIN3+ or cleared (not recorded which). The material sequenced was blood buffy coat. The genes are TRBV7-9 and TRBJ1-2; perhaps TRBD1 as D (5 bases). The covered CDR3 bases are TGTGCCAGCACCCCGCCGGGACTAGCATCCTACGAC. Residues: CASTPPGLASYD. In full, the CDR3 is CASTPPGLASYDYTF.